What follows are 16 T cell receptor beta chains derived from one specimen sequenced in a study of cytomegalovirus exposure and HLA in healthy donors. Primers: 60 Vbeta forward and 13 Jbeta reverse. The protocol was immunoSEQ multiplex PCR, while the TCRdb copy is restricted to in-frame clones and leaves out a portion. This table holds roughly 80,000 clones, under 70% found once. Sequenced input: PBMCs. These receptors were taken from a young man in good health and CMV-seropositive.

The rearrangement uses TRBV19 and TRBJ1-1; TRBD1 aligns across 8 bases. The length of the CDR3 is 17 residues. J lost 0 bases, V lost 5 bases, and 11 bases had no gene match. CDR1 is LNHDA and CDR2 is SQIVND in the germline V gene (reference sequence). The CDR3 DNA reads as TGTGCCAGTAGTGCCAGTACAGGGGGGCTGATGAACACTGAAGCTTTCTTT. As protein: CASSASTGGLMNTEAFF.

The chain has TRBV19 and TRBJ1-5; maybe TRBD1 (6 bases). V was trimmed by 6 bases and J by 6 bases, leaving 21 bases between them. CDR3 size: 16 residues. CDR1 and CDR2 from the germline V gene are LNHDA and SQIVND (reference sequence). Here the CDR3 reads CASRTSKGGRGQPQHF. Here the CDR3 DNA reads TGTGCCAGTAGGACGTCAAAGGGGGGGCGCGGTCAGCCCCAGCATTTT.

This rearrangement joins TRBV19 to TRBJ2-5; weak D call: TRBD2 (5 bases). The CDR3 has 13 amino acids. The germline gives CDR1 LNHDA, CDR2 SQIVND (reference sequence). Trimming took 3 bases from V and 4 from J, leaving 9 bases between them. CDR3 in DNA: TGTGCCAGTAGTATTGGGGAGAGAGAGACCCAGTACTTC. Amino acids: CASSIGERETQYF. The full variable domain, in which reference TRBV19 and TRBJ2-5 provide the parts outside the CDR3, is DGGITQSPKYLFRKEGQNVTLSCEQNLNHDAMYWYRQDPGQGLRLIYYSQIVNDFQKGDIAEGYSVSREKKESFPLTVTSAQKNPTAFYLCASSIGERETQYFGPGTRLLVL.

The chain employs TRBV28 and TRBJ2-2; D perhaps matches TRBD2 (6 bases). The CDR3 spans 17 residues. The germline CDR1 and CDR2 sequences are MDHEN and SYDVKM. The germline V and J ends were trimmed by 3 bases and 0 bases, with 14 bases remaining between them. CDR3 region: CASSFWLGTANTGELFF. The CDR3 DNA sequence: TGTGCCAGCAGTTTCTGGTTGGGGACTGCGAACACCGGGGAGCTGTTTTTT.

The chain carries TRBV7-9 and TRBJ1-1; D possibly corresponds to TRBD1 (6 bases). CDR1 SEHNR and CDR2 FQNEAQ come from the germline V gene (reference sequence). Trimming took 3 bases from V and 7 from J, leaving 15 bases between them. CDR3 length: 14 amino acids. CDR3 residues: CASSFVTGLGEAFF. In DNA, the CDR3 is TGTGCCAGCAGCTTTGTTACAGGGTTAGGTGAAGCTTTCTTT. Based on the CDR3 plus reference TRBV7-9 and TRBJ1-1, the full variable domain is DTGVSQNPRHKITKRGQNVTFRCDPISEHNRLYWYRQTLGQGPEFLTYFQNEAQLEKSRLLSDRFSAERPKGSFSTLEIQRTEQGDSAMYLCASSFVTGLGEAFFGQGTRLTVV.

This clone appeared a few times. The chain combines TRBV28 with TRBJ2-3; unclear D gene. The CDR3 length is 14 residues. V was cut by 3 bases and J by 1 base, with 8 bases left in between. Germline CDR1 is MDHEN and CDR2 is SYDVKM. In nucleotides, the CDR3 is TGTGCCAGCAGTTTTTTGAGCGGCACAGATACGCAGTATTTT. Its protein product is CASSFLSGTDTQYF.

The V call is TRBV10-1, the J call TRBJ2-3, with 12 bases matching TRBD1. The CDR3 runs 15 residues. V trimming: 8 bases; J trimming: 5 bases; junction bases outside the gene matches: 8. Germline CDR1 is WNHNN and CDR2 is SYGVQD (reference sequence). The chain's CDR3 is CASGTGTGGRDTQYF. In DNA form, the CDR3 reads TGCGCCAGCGGGACCGGGACAGGGGGCAGAGATACGCAGTATTTT.

The chain is built from TRBV28 and TRBJ2-5; D is possibly TRBD2 (6 bases). V dropped 6 bases and J dropped 1 base, with 15 bases sitting between them. The germline V gene encodes CDR1 MDHEN and CDR2 SYDVKM. This CDR3 is 15 amino acids long. The CDR3 sequence is CASSPGTGVQETQYF. For the CDR3, the DNA is TGTGCCAGCAGCCCCGGGACGGGGGTCCAAGAGACCCAGTACTTC.

The chain links TRBV28 to TRBJ1-2, with a tentative D call TRBD1 (6 bases). With 8 bases removed from V and 0 bases from J, the gap between germline ends came to 10 bases. From germline, CDR1 is MDHEN and CDR2 SYDVKM. The CDR3 loop spans 13 amino acids. DNA of the CDR3: TGTGCCAGCCGATCAGGGGCTAACTATGGCTACACCTTC. Translated: CASRSGANYGYTF.

The CDR3 sequence: CASSARDRGNTIYF. The CDR3 nucleotides are TGTGCCAGCAGTGCCCGGGACAGGGGAAACACCATATATTTT. The rearrangement joins TRBV6-1 to TRBJ1-3; 8 bases are shared with TRBD1. Trimming took 4 bases from V and 4 from J; bases not matched to a gene: 3. Germline values: CDR1 MNHNS, CDR2 SASEGT. CDR3 length: 14 residues.

DNA of the CDR3: TGCGCCAGCAGCGGAGTGAGCGCCCAACAAGAGACCCAGTACTTC. Its protein product is CASSGVSAQQETQYF. The V gene is TRBV5-1, the J gene TRBJ2-5, with D uncertain. This CDR3 contains 15 residues. Germline CDR1 and CDR2: SGHRS and YFSETQ. The V end was cut by 4 bases, the J end by 2 bases, with 15 bases between.

This chain joins TRBV2 and TRBJ1-6; D may be TRBD1 (5 bases). This CDR3 is 16 amino acids long. V was pared by 1 base and J by 9 bases, with 16 bases between. Germline assignment: CDR1 SNHLY and CDR2 FYNNEI. CDR3: CASSEGGSGVGSPLHF. The CDR3 nucleotides are TGTGCCAGCAGTGAAGGGGGCTCGGGCGTGGGTTCACCCCTCCACTTT.

This clone was detected only a few times. The chain couples TRBV15 to TRBJ2-7, with a weak D call TRBD2 (6 bases). The CDR3 totals 15 residues. The V end was cut by 5 bases, the J end by 7 bases, with 21 bases between. CDR1 is LNHNV, CDR2 YYDKDF, per germline (reference sequence). The CDR3 DNA reads TGTGCCACCAGCCCAGGAGGGGCAGCTCGTTGGGAGCAGTACTTC. This gives the protein CATSPGGAARWEQYF.

J is TRBJ1-2 and V is TRBV28; D perhaps matches TRBD1 (5 bases). Germline V gives CDR1 MDHEN, CDR2 SYDVKM. Trimming cost V 3 bases and J 4 bases, with 9 bases left between them. The CDR3 extends over 13 amino acids. The CDR3 is CASSLQGAYGYTF. CDR3 DNA sequence: TGTGCCAGCAGTTTGCAGGGTGCCTATGGCTACACCTTC.

The genes are TRBV11-3 and TRBJ2-3, with 9 nucleotides matching TRBD2. The CDR3 has 18 residues. Germline-derived CDR1 and CDR2 are SGHNT and YENEEA. J lost 2 bases, V lost 1 base, and 10 bases had no gene match. The CDR3 sequence is CASSLGWSLAGLTDTQYF. CDR3 coding DNA: TGTGCCAGCAGCTTAGGGTGGTCCCTAGCGGGACTCACAGATACGCAGTATTTT.

The chain couples TRBV19 to TRBJ2-1; tentatively, D is TRBD2 (6 bases). The CDR3 is made up of 16 amino acids. CDR1 is LNHDA and CDR2 is SQIVND in the germline V gene (reference sequence). V lost 0 bases to trimming and J lost 4 bases, with 13 bases between them. The chain's CDR3 is CASSIDLGLQYNEQFF. The CDR3 DNA is TGTGCCAGTAGTATAGATTTGGGACTCCAGTACAATGAGCAGTTCTTC. Using reference TRBV19 and TRBJ2-1 for the parts outside the CDR3, the full variable domain is DGGITQSPKYLFRKEGQNVTLSCEQNLNHDAMYWYRQDPGQGLRLIYYSQIVNDFQKGDIAEGYSVSREKKESFPLTVTSAQKNPTAFYLCASSIDLGLQYNEQFFGPGTRLTVL.